This T cell receptor (beta chain) stems from a study of blood T cells in healthy people across ages. Next came a second PCR, run for about 7 to 12 cycles, which used a sample-barcoded 5' primer along with a J-beta primer mix. One entry per CDR3 protein, called by TCRdb with MiXCR from the 5' RACE reads. The sample lists 800,000 to 950,000 distinct CDR3 sequences, roughly 35% occurring once. With V trimmed by 4 bases and J by 6 bases, 8 bases remained unmatched. The CDR3 runs to 14 residues. CDR1 and CDR2 from the germline V gene are SGDLS and YYNGEE. The sequenced sample consisted of blood. The V gene is TRBV9, the J gene TRBJ2-7; 9 bases align to TRBD1. The sequence came from a man younger than 35 in good health. CDR3 sequence (DNA): TGTGCCAGCAGCCAGGGACAGGGAAAGAGCGAGCAGTACTTC. Protein product: CASSQGQGKSEQYF. The variable domain in full, with the rest retrieved from reference TRBV9 and TRBJ2-7, is DSGVTQTPKHLITATGQRVTLRCSPRSGDLSVYWYQQSLDQGLQFLIQYYNGEERAKGNILERFSAQQFPDLHSELNLSSLELGDSALYFCASSQGQGKSEQYFGPGTRLTVT.